This T cell receptor beta chain was sequenced in a study of cytomegalovirus exposure and HLA in healthy donors (dated by TCRdb to about 2017). For the study in its entirety: The roughly 700 repertoires of the first cohort and the roughly 120 validation repertoires were produced on the same platform, according to a later analysis. A separate validation cohort of over a hundred different subjects was used in addition to the 666-subject first cohort. High-throughput TCR immunosequencing, statistical association of individual TCRs with disease status, and machine learning were combined to predict cytomegalovirus infection status. The aim of the study was to test whether cataloging public T cell receptors could identify signatures of past pathogen exposure.

The full study reports these points: The validation cohort had no HLA typing available for a later analysis, so co-occurrence within that cohort was assessed over all 120 or so repertoires. Subsequent analysis determined that TCRs grouped into clusters in the first cohort also showed a tendency toward co-occurrence across the 90 to 150 validation repertoires, and 85% to 95% of cluster scores exceeded 0. The classifier was reported to diagnose cytomegalovirus status with high specificity and sensitivity in both the original cohort and the validation cohort. The study listed 150 to 200 TCR beta chains as associated with cytomegalovirus. Most TCR sequences were seen in very few donors, while some public TCRs were found in many individuals. In vitro tests confirmed that three of the cytomegalovirus-associated TCR beta chains recognize cytomegalovirus antigens. It was suggested by the authors that the approach could potentially be generalized to other disease states and immunological phenotypes.

CDR1 SQVTM and CDR2 ANQGSEA are derived from the germline V gene. The CDR3 starts with the cysteine, ends with the phenylalanine, and has 15 residues. The DNA shown is the 45-base CDR3, in frame from base 1. V is trimmed back by 7 bases and J by 2 bases, and the junction contains 11 bases that no gene match accounts for. The donors belonged to the validation cohort of around 120 subjects, which was separate from the approximately 660-subject first cohort. Points on this clone: What antigen it recognizes has not been identified. No much larger clonotype is one base removed from it; base qualities were not supplied.

Library preparation used the immunoSEQ multiplex PCR assay. As for how the authors treated the data: To diagnose cytomegalovirus status from the catalog of TCR beta chain sequences, a statistical classification framework was built. TCRdb stores this immuneACCESS table with in-frame sequences only. Part of the clones is absent; in the studies checked, under half of the shortfall reflects unresolved V genes, and no reason is known for the rest. That table is the source of V, J and clone size, and D and trimming were worked out from the DNA. The sample includes about 340,000 clones, with 86% observed a single time. The ten largest clones take up about 0.8% of the sample.

This sequence originates from a woman younger than 30 in good health and CMV-seronegative. The V and J genes are TRBV29-1 and TRBJ2-7, and TRBD1 matches 10 of the central bases. The sequencing sample was made of PBMCs. The sequenced DNA: TGCAGCGCCCGCGGGGGACAGGGGCCACCCTACGAGCAGTACTTC. Translated, it reads CSARGGQGPPYEQYF.